The rows below give T cell receptor beta chains drawn from one sample of a study of T cell responses to AZD1222 COVID-19 vaccine. TCRdb's copy holds only in-frame clones and misses some; the assay was immunoSEQ multiplex PCR. The sample gives 160,000 or so clones, around nine tenths of which show up once; 5.5% is in the top ten. The material was peripheral blood, obtained on day 0 of AZD1222 vaccination. These receptors came from an adult in good health. The CDR3 runs from the conserved cysteine through the conserved F or W. The order of the fields is V gene, J gene, D gene, clone size, CDR3 DNA, CDR3 protein. D genes are given only for firm matches. Size values are once, few and many counts, or a class for expanded clones, and some rows have none.

V gene: TRBV7-2; J gene: TRBJ1-1; D gene: NA; clone size: NA; CDR3 DNA: TGTGCCAGCAGCTTAGGCCGGGACACCACTGAAGCTTTCTTT; CDR3 protein: CASSLGRDTTEAFF
V gene: TRBV18; J gene: TRBJ1-1; D gene: TRBD1; clone size: NA; CDR3 DNA: TGTGCCAGCTCACGAGACAGGGATGAAGCTTTCTTT; CDR3 protein: CASSRDRDEAFF
V gene: TRBV25-1; J gene: TRBJ1-5; D gene: NA; clone size: NA; CDR3 DNA: TGTGCCCTGGGCCAGCCCCAGCATTTT; CDR3 protein: CALGQPQHF
V gene: TRBV7-8; J gene: TRBJ2-5; D gene: TRBD2; clone size: NA; CDR3 DNA: TGTGCCAGCAGCTCGAGACTAGCGGGCGATCAAGAGACCCAGTACTTC; CDR3 protein: CASSSRLAGDQETQYF
V gene: TRBV24-1; J gene: TRBJ2-1; D gene: TRBD2; clone size: NA; CDR3 DNA: TGTGCCACCAGTGATATGACCACTAGCGGGCCAAGCTCCTACAATGAGCAGTTCTTC; CDR3 protein: CATSDMTTSGPSSYNEQFF
V gene: TRBV4-3; J gene: TRBJ1-4; D gene: NA; clone size: NA; CDR3 DNA: TGCGCCAGCAGCCAAGATATGCGTCGTAATGAAAAACTGTTTTTT; CDR3 protein: CASSQDMRRNEKLFF
V gene: TRBV9; J gene: TRBJ1-3; D gene: TRBD1; clone size: NA; CDR3 DNA: TGTGCCAGCAGCGTAACCCCCTCCGGGACAGGGTCTGGAAACACCATATATTTT; CDR3 protein: CASSVTPSGTGSGNTIYF
V gene: TRBV7-9; J gene: TRBJ2-7; D gene: NA; clone size: NA; CDR3 DNA: TGTGCCAGCAGCTTTGTGGGGGGCTACGAGCAGTACTTC; CDR3 protein: CASSFVGGYEQYF
V gene: TRBV7-2; J gene: TRBJ1-6; D gene: NA; clone size: NA; CDR3 DNA: TGTGCCAGCAGCTTAGCGACCGGGACACGGGGCCTCCACTTT; CDR3 protein: CASSLATGTRGLHF
V gene: TRBV24-1; J gene: TRBJ2-5; D gene: TRBD2; clone size: NA; CDR3 DNA: TGTGCCACCGGAATAGCGGGAGGGGAGACCCAGTACTTC; CDR3 protein: CATGIAGGETQYF
V gene: TRBV7-9; J gene: TRBJ1-5; D gene: TRBD1; clone size: NA; CDR3 DNA: TGTGCCAGCAGCCCCGGGACAGGGGTGAATCAGCCCCAGCATTTT; CDR3 protein: CASSPGTGVNQPQHF
V gene: TRBV7-3; J gene: TRBJ2-1; D gene: NA; clone size: once; CDR3 DNA: TGTGCCAGCAGCTTAACCGGTGCAGGGAACAATGAGCAGTTCTTC; CDR3 protein: CASSLTGAGNNEQFF
V gene: TRBV6-6; J gene: TRBJ1-2; D gene: NA; clone size: NA; CDR3 DNA: TGTGCCAGCAGTCCCAGGACGGCGGACCCCTATGGCTACACCTTC; CDR3 protein: CASSPRTADPYGYTF
V gene: TRBV28; J gene: TRBJ1-1; D gene: NA; clone size: NA; CDR3 DNA: TGTGCCGGACAAGAGGGGGGCCCCGGGGGAACCATGAACACTGAAGCTTTCTTT; CDR3 protein: CAGQEGGPGGTMNTEAFF
V gene: TRBV27; J gene: TRBJ2-1; D gene: TRBD1; clone size: medium-sized; CDR3 DNA: TGTGCCAGCAGTTTGGGGACAGACAATGAGCAGTTCTTC; CDR3 protein: CASSLGTDNEQFF
V gene: TRBV6-5; J gene: TRBJ1-2; D gene: NA; clone size: few; CDR3 DNA: TGTGCCAGCAGTTATTCCTATATGGAATCTAACTATGGCTACACCTTC; CDR3 protein: CASSYSYMESNYGYTF
V gene: TRBV29-1; J gene: TRBJ1-3; D gene: NA; clone size: NA; CDR3 DNA: TGCAGCGTCCCCACGGCGGCGGAGGGCTCTGGAAACACCATATATTTT; CDR3 protein: CSVPTAAEGSGNTIYF
V gene: TRBV15; J gene: TRBJ2-1; D gene: NA; clone size: NA; CDR3 DNA: TGTGCCACCAGCAGAAGGGGTCCCTCCTACAATGAGCAGTTCTTC; CDR3 protein: CATSRRGPSYNEQFF
V gene: TRBV7-3; J gene: TRBJ1-2; D gene: NA; clone size: NA; CDR3 DNA: TGTGCCAGCAGCCCGCCGGACTATGGCTACACCTTC; CDR3 protein: CASSPPDYGYTF
V gene: TRBV7-2; J gene: TRBJ1-2; D gene: NA; clone size: NA; CDR3 DNA: TGTGCCAGCAGCTTATTACCGTATCCTAACTATGGCTACACCTTC; CDR3 protein: CASSLLPYPNYGYTF
V gene: TRBV5-1; J gene: TRBJ2-1; D gene: TRBD2; clone size: NA; CDR3 DNA: TGCGCCAGCAGCTCGGGACTAGCGGGAGATGAGCAGTTCTTC; CDR3 protein: CASSSGLAGDEQFF
V gene: TRBV9; J gene: TRBJ2-7; D gene: NA; clone size: NA; CDR3 DNA: TGTGCCAGCAGCGTAGAACAAGCCACCGAGCAGTACTTC; CDR3 protein: CASSVEQATEQYF
V gene: TRBV11-1; J gene: TRBJ1-1; D gene: NA; clone size: once; CDR3 DNA: TGTGCCAGCAGGGCATTTGGTACGAACACTGAAGCTTTCTTT; CDR3 protein: CASRAFGTNTEAFF
V gene: TRBV6-2/TRBV6-3; J gene: TRBJ2-7; D gene: NA; clone size: few; CDR3 DNA: TGTGCCAGCAGCGGACTTCAGAGCTCCTACGAGCAGTACTTC; CDR3 protein: CASSGLQSSYEQYF
V gene: TRBV6-5; J gene: TRBJ2-1; D gene: TRBD2; clone size: NA; CDR3 DNA: TGTGCCAGCAGTCACGGGACTAGGACCTACAATGAGCAGTTCTTC; CDR3 protein: CASSHGTRTYNEQFF
V gene: TRBV4-2; J gene: TRBJ2-3; D gene: TRBD2; clone size: NA; CDR3 DNA: TGTGCCAGCAGCCAAGGCCGGCTAGCGGGGGCCTGGGGCACAGATACGCAGTATTTT; CDR3 protein: CASSQGRLAGAWGTDTQYF
V gene: TRBV6-6; J gene: TRBJ1-3; D gene: NA; clone size: NA; CDR3 DNA: TGTGCCAGCAGTCCCGACGGGGGGAACACCATATATTTT; CDR3 protein: CASSPDGGNTIYF
V gene: TRBV16; J gene: TRBJ1-5; D gene: NA; clone size: few; CDR3 DNA: TGTGCCAGCAGCCAATCAGGGGTCAATCAGCCCCAGCATTTT; CDR3 protein: CASSQSGVNQPQHF
V gene: TRBV5-6; J gene: TRBJ1-5; D gene: TRBD1; clone size: NA; CDR3 DNA: TGTGCCAGCAGCTTGGCCCTCGGGACAGTCAATCAGCCCCAGCATTTT; CDR3 protein: CASSLALGTVNQPQHF
V gene: TRBV30; J gene: TRBJ2-7; D gene: TRBD1; clone size: NA; CDR3 DNA: TGTGCCTGGAGTAACGGGCAGGGGGCCCACGAGCAGTACTTC; CDR3 protein: CAWSNGQGAHEQYF
V gene: TRBV7-2; J gene: TRBJ2-5; D gene: TRBD2; clone size: NA; CDR3 DNA: TGTGCCAGCAGCTTAGAACTAGCGGGGGGGCAAGAGACCCAGTACTTC; CDR3 protein: CASSLELAGGQETQYF
V gene: TRBV12-3/TRBV12-4; J gene: TRBJ1-4; D gene: NA; clone size: few; CDR3 DNA: TGTGCCAGCAGGGGGATGAGAAATGAAAAACTGTTTTTT; CDR3 protein: CASRGMRNEKLFF
V gene: TRBV30; J gene: TRBJ1-5; D gene: NA; clone size: NA; CDR3 DNA: TGTGCTTGGGCCGGCACCGCCGATCAGCCCCAGCATTTT; CDR3 protein: CAWAGTADQPQHF